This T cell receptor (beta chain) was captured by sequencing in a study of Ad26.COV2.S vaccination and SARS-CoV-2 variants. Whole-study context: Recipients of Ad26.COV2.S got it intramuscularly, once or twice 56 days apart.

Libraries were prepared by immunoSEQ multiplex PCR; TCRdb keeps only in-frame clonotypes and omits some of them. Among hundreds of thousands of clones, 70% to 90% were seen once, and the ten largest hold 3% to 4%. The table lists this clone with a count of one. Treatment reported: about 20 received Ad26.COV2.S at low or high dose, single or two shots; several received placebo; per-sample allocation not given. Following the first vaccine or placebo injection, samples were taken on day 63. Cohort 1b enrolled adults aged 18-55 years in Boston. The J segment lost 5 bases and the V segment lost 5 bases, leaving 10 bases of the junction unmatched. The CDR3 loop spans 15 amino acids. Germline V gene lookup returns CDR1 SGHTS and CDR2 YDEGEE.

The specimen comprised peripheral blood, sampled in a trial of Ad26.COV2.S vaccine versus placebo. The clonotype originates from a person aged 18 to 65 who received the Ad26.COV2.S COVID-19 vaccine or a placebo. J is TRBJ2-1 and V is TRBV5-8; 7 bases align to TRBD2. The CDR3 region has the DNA TGTGCCAGCAGGGCCGGGACTACCCTTCACAATGAGCAGTTCTTC. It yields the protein CASRAGTTLHNEQFF.